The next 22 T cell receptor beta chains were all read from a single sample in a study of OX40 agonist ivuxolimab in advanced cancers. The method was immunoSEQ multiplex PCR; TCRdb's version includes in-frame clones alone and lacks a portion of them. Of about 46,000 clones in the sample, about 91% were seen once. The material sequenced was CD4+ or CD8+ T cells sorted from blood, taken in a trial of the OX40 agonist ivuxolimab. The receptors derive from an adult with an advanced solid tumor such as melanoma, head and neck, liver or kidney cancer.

The CDR3 bases are TGTGCCACCAGCAGAGATAGGGGGCAGGTCGAGCAGTTCTTC. Translation: CATSRDRGQVEQFF. The chain combines TRBV15 with TRBJ2-1; 7 bases map to TRBD1. The CDR3 is 14 residues long. Trimming removed 0 bases from V and 10 bases from J; junction bases left unmatched: 6. The germline gives CDR1 LNHNV, CDR2 YYDKDF (reference sequence).

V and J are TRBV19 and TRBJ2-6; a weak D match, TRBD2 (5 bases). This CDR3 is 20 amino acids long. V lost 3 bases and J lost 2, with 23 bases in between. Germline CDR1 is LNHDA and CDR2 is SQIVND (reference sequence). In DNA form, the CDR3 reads TGTGCCAGTAGTATCACCAGCGGCGCCCCTAAGCTCCCTGGGGCCAACGTCCTGACTTTC. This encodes CASSITSGAPKLPGANVLTF.

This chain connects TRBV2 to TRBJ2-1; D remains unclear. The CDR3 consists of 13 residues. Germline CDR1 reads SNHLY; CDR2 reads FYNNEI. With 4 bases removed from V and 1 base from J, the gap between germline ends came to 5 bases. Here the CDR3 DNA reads TGTGCCAGCAGTGCCACTTCCTACAATGAGCAGTTCTTC. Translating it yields CASSATSYNEQFF. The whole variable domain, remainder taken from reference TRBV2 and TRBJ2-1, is EPEVTQTPSHQVTQMGQEVILRCVPISNHLYFYWYRQILGQKVEFLVSFYNNEISEKSEIFDDQFSVERPDGSNFTLKIRSTKLEDSAMYFCASSATSYNEQFFGPGTRLTVL.

This CDR3 reads CASSQRTSGAYQETQYF. The CDR3 bases are TGCGCCAGCAGCCAGAGGACTAGCGGGGCCTACCAAGAGACCCAGTACTTC. The chain has TRBV4-1 and TRBJ2-5; 12 nucleotides line up with TRBD2. This CDR3 spans 17 amino acids. The V segment lost 3 bases and the J segment 0 bases; nucleotides outside the gene matches: 5. Germline CDR1 is MGHRA and CDR2 is YSYEKL.

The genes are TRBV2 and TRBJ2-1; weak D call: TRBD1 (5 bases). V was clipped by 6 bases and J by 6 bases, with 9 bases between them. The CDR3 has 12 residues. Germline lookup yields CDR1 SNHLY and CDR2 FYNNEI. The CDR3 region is CASRTTGNEQFF. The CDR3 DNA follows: TGTGCCAGCAGAACTACAGGCAATGAGCAGTTCTTC.

The CDR3, as DNA: TGTGCCAGCAGCCCCAGCACAGGGGACACTGAAGCTTTCTTT. As protein: CASSPSTGDTEAFF. The chain uses TRBV9 and TRBJ1-1; 7 bases line up with TRBD1. V gave up 4 bases and J gave up 3 bases; unmatched junction bases: 6. CDR3 size: 14 residues. Germline assignment: CDR1 SGDLS and CDR2 YYNGEE.

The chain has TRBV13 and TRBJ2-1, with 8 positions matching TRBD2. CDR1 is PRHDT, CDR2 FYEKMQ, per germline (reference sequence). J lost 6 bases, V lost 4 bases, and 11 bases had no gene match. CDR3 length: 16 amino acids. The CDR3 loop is CASSSPGLGRSNEQFF. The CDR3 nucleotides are TGTGCCAGCAGCTCCCCGGGACTAGGGAGGTCCAATGAGCAGTTCTTC.

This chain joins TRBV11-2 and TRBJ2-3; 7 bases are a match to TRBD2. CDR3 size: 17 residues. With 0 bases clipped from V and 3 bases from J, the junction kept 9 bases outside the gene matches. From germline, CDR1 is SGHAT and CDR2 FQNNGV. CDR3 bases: TGTGCCAGCAGCTTAGAGCTTAGCGGGTCTAGGACAGATACGCAGTATTTT. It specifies CASSLELSGSRTDTQYF.

The CDR3 DNA reads TGTGCCAGTAGCGCTCTACCCGGACAGGGGATCACTGAAGCTTTCTTT. Its protein product is CASSALPGQGITEAFF. The chain employs TRBV19 and TRBJ1-1, with 9 bases identical to TRBD1. Germline-derived CDR1 and CDR2 are LNHDA and SQIVND (reference sequence). V was pared by 6 bases and J by 4 bases, with 12 bases of the junction left unmatched. This CDR3 is 16 amino acids long.

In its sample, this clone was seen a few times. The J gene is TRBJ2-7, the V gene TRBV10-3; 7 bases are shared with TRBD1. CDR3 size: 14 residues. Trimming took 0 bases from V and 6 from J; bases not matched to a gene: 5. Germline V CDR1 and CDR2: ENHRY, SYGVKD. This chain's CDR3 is CAISESTGFSEQYF. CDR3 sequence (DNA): TGTGCCATCAGTGAGTCGACAGGGTTCTCCGAGCAGTACTTC.

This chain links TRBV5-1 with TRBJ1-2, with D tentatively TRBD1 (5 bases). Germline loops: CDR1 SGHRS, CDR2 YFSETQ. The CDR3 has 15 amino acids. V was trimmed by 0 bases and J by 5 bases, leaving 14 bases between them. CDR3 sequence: CASSLDIRAVYGYTF. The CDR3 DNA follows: TGCGCCAGCAGCTTGGACATCAGGGCGGTGTATGGCTACACCTTC.

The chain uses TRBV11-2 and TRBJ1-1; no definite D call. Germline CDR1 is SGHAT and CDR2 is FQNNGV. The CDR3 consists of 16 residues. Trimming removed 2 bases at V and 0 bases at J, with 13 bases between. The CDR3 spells CASSLYVPNMNTEAFF. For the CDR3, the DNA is TGTGCCAGCAGCTTATATGTGCCTAACATGAACACTGAAGCTTTCTTT.

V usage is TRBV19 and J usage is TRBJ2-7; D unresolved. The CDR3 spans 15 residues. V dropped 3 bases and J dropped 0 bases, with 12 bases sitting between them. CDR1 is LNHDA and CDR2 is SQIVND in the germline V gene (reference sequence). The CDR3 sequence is CASSIGPGISYEQYF. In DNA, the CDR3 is TGTGCCAGTAGTATCGGGCCAGGTATCTCCTACGAGCAGTACTTC.

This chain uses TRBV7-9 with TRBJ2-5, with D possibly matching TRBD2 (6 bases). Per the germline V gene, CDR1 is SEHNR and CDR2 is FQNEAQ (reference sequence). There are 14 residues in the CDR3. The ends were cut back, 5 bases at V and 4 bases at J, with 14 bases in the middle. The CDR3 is CASSVTGVVETQYF. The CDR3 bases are TGTGCCAGCAGCGTAACGGGAGTGGTAGAGACCCAGTACTTC.

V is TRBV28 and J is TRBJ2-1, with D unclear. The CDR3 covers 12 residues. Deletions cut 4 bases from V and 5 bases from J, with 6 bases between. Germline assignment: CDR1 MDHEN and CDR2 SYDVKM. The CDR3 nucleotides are TGTGCCAGCAGTTATCGTAACAATGAGCAGTTCTTC. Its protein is CASSYRNNEQFF.

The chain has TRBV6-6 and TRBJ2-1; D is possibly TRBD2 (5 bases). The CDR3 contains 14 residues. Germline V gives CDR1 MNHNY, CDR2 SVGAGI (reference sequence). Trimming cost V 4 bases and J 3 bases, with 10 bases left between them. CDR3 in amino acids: CASSWSSNYNEQFF. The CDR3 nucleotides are TGTGCCAGCAGTTGGTCTAGCAACTACAATGAGCAGTTCTTC.

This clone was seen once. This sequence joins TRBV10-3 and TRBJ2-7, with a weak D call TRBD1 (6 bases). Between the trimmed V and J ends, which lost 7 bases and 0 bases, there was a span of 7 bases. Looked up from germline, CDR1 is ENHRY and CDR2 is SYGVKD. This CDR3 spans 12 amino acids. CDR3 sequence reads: CAIMDSSYEQYF. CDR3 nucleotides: TGTGCCATCATGGACAGCTCCTACGAGCAGTACTTC.

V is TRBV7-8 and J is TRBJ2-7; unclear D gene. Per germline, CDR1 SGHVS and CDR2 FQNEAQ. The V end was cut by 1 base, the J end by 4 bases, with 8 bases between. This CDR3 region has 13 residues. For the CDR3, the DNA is TGTGCCAGCAGCTTAGGCGTTGGTTACGAGCAGTACTTC. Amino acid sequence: CASSLGVGYEQYF.

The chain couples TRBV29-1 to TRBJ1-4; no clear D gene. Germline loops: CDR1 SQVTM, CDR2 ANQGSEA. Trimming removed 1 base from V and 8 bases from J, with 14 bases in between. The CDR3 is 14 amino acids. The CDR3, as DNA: TGCAGCGTTGAAGGCGGCGGCGGCGAAGAAAAACTGTTTTTT. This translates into CSVEGGGGEEKLFF.

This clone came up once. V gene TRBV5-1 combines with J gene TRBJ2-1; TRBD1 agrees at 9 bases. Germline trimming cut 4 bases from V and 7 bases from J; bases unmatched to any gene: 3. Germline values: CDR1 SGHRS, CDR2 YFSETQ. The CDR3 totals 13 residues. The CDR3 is CASSHGTGNEQFF. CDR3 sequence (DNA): TGCGCCAGCAGCCATGGGACAGGGAATGAGCAGTTCTTC.

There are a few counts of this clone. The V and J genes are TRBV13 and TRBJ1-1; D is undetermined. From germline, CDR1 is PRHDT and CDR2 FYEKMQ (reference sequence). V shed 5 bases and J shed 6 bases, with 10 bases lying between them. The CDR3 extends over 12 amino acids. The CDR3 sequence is CASSPRGSEAFF. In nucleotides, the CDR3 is TGTGCCAGCAGCCCCCGAGGGTCTGAAGCTTTCTTT.

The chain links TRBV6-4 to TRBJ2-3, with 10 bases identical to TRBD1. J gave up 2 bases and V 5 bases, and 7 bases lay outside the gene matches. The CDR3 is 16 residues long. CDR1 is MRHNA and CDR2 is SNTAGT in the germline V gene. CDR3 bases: TGTGCCAGCAGTCCCATGGACAGGGGGAACACAGATACGCAGTATTTT. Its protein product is CASSPMDRGNTDTQYF.